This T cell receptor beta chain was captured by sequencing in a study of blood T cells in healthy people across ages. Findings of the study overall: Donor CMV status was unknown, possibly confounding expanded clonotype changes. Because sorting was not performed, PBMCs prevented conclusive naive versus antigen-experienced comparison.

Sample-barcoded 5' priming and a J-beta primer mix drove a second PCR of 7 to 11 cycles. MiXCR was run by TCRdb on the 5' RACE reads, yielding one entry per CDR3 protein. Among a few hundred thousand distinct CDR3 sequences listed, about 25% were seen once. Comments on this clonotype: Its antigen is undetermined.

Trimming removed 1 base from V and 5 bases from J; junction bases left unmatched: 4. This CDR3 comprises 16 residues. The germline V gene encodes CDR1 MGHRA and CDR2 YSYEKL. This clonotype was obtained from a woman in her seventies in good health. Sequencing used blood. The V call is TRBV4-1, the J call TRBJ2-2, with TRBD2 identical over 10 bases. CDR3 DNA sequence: TGCGCCAGCAGCCAAGCTAGCGGGGGCACGACCGGGGAGCTGTTTTTT. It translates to CASSQASGGTTGELFF.